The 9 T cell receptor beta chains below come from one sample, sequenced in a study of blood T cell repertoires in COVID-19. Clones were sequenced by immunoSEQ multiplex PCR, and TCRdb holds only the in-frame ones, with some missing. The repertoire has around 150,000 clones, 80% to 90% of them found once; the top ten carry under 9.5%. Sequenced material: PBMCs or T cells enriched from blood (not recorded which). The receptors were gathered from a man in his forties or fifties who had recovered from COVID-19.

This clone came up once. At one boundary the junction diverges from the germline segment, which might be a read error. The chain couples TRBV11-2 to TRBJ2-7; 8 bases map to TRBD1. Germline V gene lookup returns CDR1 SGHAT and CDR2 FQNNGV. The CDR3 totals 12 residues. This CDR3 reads CASSSDRGPGDF. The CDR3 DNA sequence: TGTGCCAGCAGCAGCGACAGGGGCCCTGGGGACTTC.

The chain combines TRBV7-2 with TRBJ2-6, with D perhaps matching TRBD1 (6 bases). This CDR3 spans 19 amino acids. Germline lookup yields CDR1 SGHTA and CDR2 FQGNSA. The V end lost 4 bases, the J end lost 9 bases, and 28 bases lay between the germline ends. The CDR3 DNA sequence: TGTGCCAGCAGCTCAAGGCCGCCGGACAGTCGGGCCTCGGGCAACGTCCTGACTTTC. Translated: CASSSRPPDSRASGNVLTF.

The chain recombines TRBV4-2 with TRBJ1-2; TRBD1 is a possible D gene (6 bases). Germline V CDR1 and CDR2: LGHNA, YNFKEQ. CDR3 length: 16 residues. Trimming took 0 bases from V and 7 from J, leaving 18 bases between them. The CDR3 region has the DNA TGTGCCAGCAGCCAAGAACAGGGCGTGAGAACACTTGGCTACACCTTC. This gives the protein CASSQEQGVRTLGYTF.

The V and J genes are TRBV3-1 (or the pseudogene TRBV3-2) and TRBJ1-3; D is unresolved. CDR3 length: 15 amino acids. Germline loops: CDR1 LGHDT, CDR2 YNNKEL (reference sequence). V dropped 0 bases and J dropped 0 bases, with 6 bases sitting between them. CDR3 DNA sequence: TGTGCCAGCAGCCAAGAGGCGGTCTCTGGAAACACCATATATTTT. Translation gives CASSQEAVSGNTIYF.

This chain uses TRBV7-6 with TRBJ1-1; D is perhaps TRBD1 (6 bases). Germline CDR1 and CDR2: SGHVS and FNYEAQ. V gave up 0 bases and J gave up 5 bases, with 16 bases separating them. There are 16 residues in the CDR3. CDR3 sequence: CASSLAIGRGGTEAFF. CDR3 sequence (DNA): TGTGCCAGCAGCTTAGCTATCGGCAGGGGAGGGACTGAAGCTTTCTTT.

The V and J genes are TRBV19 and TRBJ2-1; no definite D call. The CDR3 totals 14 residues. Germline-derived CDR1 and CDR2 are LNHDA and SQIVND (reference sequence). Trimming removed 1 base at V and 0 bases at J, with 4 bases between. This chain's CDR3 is CASSIATSYNEQFF. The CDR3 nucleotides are TGTGCCAGTAGTATAGCTACCTCCTACAATGAGCAGTTCTTC.

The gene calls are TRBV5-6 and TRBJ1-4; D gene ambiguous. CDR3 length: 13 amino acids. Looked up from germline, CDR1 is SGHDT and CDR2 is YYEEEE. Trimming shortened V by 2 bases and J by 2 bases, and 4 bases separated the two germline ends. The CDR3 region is CASSFGTNEKLFF. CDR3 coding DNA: TGTGCCAGCAGCTTCGGGACTAATGAAAAACTGTTTTTT. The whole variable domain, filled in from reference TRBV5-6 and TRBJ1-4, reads DAGVTQSPTHLIKTRGQQVTLRCSPKSGHDTVSWYQQALGQGPQFIFQYYEEEERQRGNFPDRFSGHQFPNYSSELNVNALLLGDSALYLCASSFGTNEKLFFGSGTQLSVL.

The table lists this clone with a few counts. The CDR3 nucleotides read TGTGCCAGCAGCTCGAGTGGACTTCTCTTCAATGAGCAGTTCTTC. Protein: CASSSSGLLFNEQFF. V and J are TRBV7-8 and TRBJ2-1; D might be TRBD2 (5 bases). Trimming stripped 4 bases from V and 6 bases from J, with 16 bases between. This CDR3 contains 15 residues. Germline CDR1 SGHVS, CDR2 FQNEAQ.

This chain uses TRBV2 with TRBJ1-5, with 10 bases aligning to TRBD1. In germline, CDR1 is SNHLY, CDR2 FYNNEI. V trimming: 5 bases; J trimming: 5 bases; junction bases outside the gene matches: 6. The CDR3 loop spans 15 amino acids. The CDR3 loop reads CASSMLGQGYQPQHF. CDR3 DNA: TGTGCCAGCAGTATGCTGGGACAGGGGTATCAGCCCCAGCATTTT.